A selection of T cell receptor beta chains follows, all from one sample in a study of blood T cell repertoires in COVID-19. Profiled with immunoSEQ multiplex PCR; TCRdb holds only in-frame clones, not every one. This repertoire shows 350,000 to 450,000 clones, about 89% found once; its top ten account for roughly 1.2%. Sequencing input: peripheral blood. The source of these receptors is a man between 35 and 55 years old with acute or convalescent COVID-19. The CDR3 runs from the conserved cysteine through the conserved F or W. D genes are given only for firm matches.

d_call j_call v_call cdr3_nt cdr3_aa
TRBD1 TRBJ2-1 TRBV7-6 TGTGCCAGCAGCTCCGGACAGGCGGAAGGAAATGAGCAGTTCTTC CASSSGQAEGNEQFF
TRBD2 TRBJ2-3 TRBV10-3 TGTGCCATCAGGGGGACTAGCGAAGCAGATACGCAGTATTTT CAIRGTSEADTQYF
. TRBJ1-3 TRBV3-1/TRBV3-2 TGTGCCAGCAGCCGCAACAGGGCTGGAAACACCATATATTTT CASSRNRAGNTIYF
TRBD1 TRBJ2-7 TRBV4-2 TGTGCCAGCAGACTGGACGGGACAGCCTACGAGCAGTACTTC CASRLDGTAYEQYF
. TRBJ1-4 TRBV29-1 TGCAGCGTGACGACCCCGGGTGAAAAACTGTTTTTT CSVTTPGEKLFF
. TRBJ1-1 TRBV28 TGTGCCAGCAGTTGGGTTCAGGGGCCTGAAGCTTTCTTT CASSWVQGPEAFF
. TRBJ2-7 TRBV3-1/TRBV3-2 TGTGCCAGCAGCCACCGCCTTGTTGTCAGTTACCGACAATCCTCCTACGAGCAGTACTTC CASSHRLVVSYRQSSYEQYF
TRBD1 TRBJ1-5 TRBV6-2/TRBV6-3 TGTGCCAGCAGTTACAGCTCAGGGGGGCAGCCCCAGCATTTT CASSYSSGGQPQHF
. TRBJ2-1 TRBV27 TGTGCCAGCAGTTTATCGCGAGGGCCCAATGAGCAGTTCTTC CASSLSRGPNEQFF
. TRBJ2-1 TRBV19 TGTGCCAGTAGTATGGGACACGGAGGATACAATGAGCAGTTCTTC CASSMGHGGYNEQFF
TRBD2 TRBJ2-1 TRBV11-3 TGTGCCAGCAGTCCCACTCGCGGGGGTCAGGGTGAGCAGTTCTTC CASSPTRGGQGEQFF
. TRBJ2-7 TRBV27 TGTGCCAGCAGTCCTCTTAATACCTACGAGCAGTACTTC CASSPLNTYEQYF
. TRBJ1-4 TRBV5-1 TGCGCCAGCATCCACGCTCGTCGGGGTGCTAATGAAAAACTGTTTTTT CASIHARRGANEKLFF
. TRBJ2-5 TRBV12-3/TRBV12-4 TGTGCCAGCAGTTATATCGAGACCCAGTACTTC CASSYIETQYF